The source of this T cell receptor (beta chain) is a study of blood T cell repertoires in COVID-19. The wider study: Nucleic acid was either cDNA or gDNA, and it came from T cells, B-cell-depleted T cells, or PBMCs.

The CDR3 is made up of 12 amino acids. V was clipped by 6 bases and J by 3 bases; unmatched bases: 5. Germline lookup yields CDR1 SQVTM and CDR2 ANQGSEA. Source study methods: Scientists estimated how many nucleated cells there were by amplifying reference gene primers. The assay was immunoSEQ multiplex PCR, and TCRdb's table has in-frame clones only and misses some. The V and J calls and the clone size are those of that table, but D and trimming were determined from the DNA. The table has 200,000 to 300,000 clones, 75% to 90% seen once. The chain recombines TRBV29-1 with TRBJ2-7, with TRBD1 matching over 7 bases. The source material was peripheral blood. This sequence originates from a woman in her 40s who had recovered from COVID-19. The CDR3: CSVQGPYYEQYF. The CDR3 region has the DNA TGCAGCGTACAGGGGCCGTACTACGAGCAGTACTTC.